The 32 T cell receptor beta chains presented below share a single source sample, sequenced in a study of T cells in Graves' hyperthyroidism and ophthalmopathy. TCR beta CDR3 sequences were amplified from RNA transcripts. The HTBI primer set served for first-round RT-PCR of the TCR CDR3. TCRdb passed the multiplex PCR reads through MiXCR, listing each CDR3 protein once. The table shows more than 500,000 distinct CDR3 sequences, with about 46% occurring only once. Source material: peripheral blood or thyroid tissue (not recorded which). Receptors were obtained from an adult woman with Graves' disease, either hyperthyroidism or ophthalmopathy (not recorded which).

As to this clonotype: The missing conserved phenylalanine or tryptophan at the end of this CDR3 makes a read error likely. It is unclear where the CDR3 begins or ends on the DNA, so no DNA is shown, and the CDR3 is as TCRdb lists it. The rearrangement uses TRBV7-2 and TRBJ1-4; TRBD1 was called by the table and not checked on the DNA. The germline gives CDR1 SGHTA, CDR2 FQGNSA. The CDR3 sequence runs 9 residues, both termini included. CDR3 in amino acids: CASSRGVDY.

This clonotype was seen ten or more times. V usage is TRBV19 and J usage is TRBJ1-1; possibly TRBD1 for D (5 bases). Deletions cut 10 bases from V and 4 bases from J, with 25 bases between. Germline V lookup: CDR1 LNHDA, CDR2 SQIVND (reference sequence). The CDR3 runs 16 residues. CDR3 amino acids: CATLRGLGEGGTEAFF. The DNA for the CDR3 is TGTGCCACCCTACGGGGTTTGGGGGAAGGTGGCACTGAAGCTTTCTTT.

This clonotype was detected only a few times. The chain links TRBV5-1 to TRBJ2-5; D gene unclear. The V gene lost 2 bases and the J gene lost 4 bases, with 12 bases spanning the gap. The CDR3 loop spans 14 amino acids. CDR1 SGHRS and CDR2 YFSETQ come from the germline V gene. The CDR3 DNA sequence: TGCGCCAGCAGCTTCAGCCCAGACGGAGAGACCCAGTACTTC. Its translation: CASSFSPDGETQYF.

This clonotype was picked up many times. DNA for the CDR3: TGCAGTGCATGGGACACCTCTAACTATGGCTACACCTTC. Its translation is CSAWDTSNYGYTF. The chain joins TRBV20-1 to TRBJ1-2; tentatively, D is TRBD1 (6 bases). The germline V and J ends were trimmed by 6 bases and 0 bases, with 11 bases remaining between them. The CDR3 runs to 13 residues. In germline, CDR1 is DFQATT, CDR2 SNEGSKA (reference sequence).

This clonotype was counted ten times or more. This chain uses TRBV20-1 with TRBJ2-3; 11 bases align to TRBD2. There are 15 residues in the CDR3. Germline V gene lookup returns CDR1 DFQATT and CDR2 SNEGSKA (reference sequence). V dropped 0 bases and J dropped 6; count of bases not matched to a gene: 5. CDR3 amino acids: CSARESSGRIDTQYF. DNA for the CDR3: TGCAGTGCTAGAGAGTCTAGCGGGAGGATCGATACGCAGTATTTT.

V is TRBV9 and J is TRBJ2-7; D might be TRBD1 (5 bases). Trimming cost V 5 bases and J 4 bases, with 13 bases left between them. CDR3 length: 13 residues. From germline, CDR1 is SGDLS and CDR2 YYNGEE. This CDR3 is CASSYGQGYEQYF. CDR3 in DNA: TGTGCCAGCAGTTATGGCCAGGGTTACGAGCAGTACTTC.

This clonotype has at least ten counts. The genes are TRBV28 and TRBJ1-4, with D perhaps TRBD1 (6 bases). The CDR3 loop spans 14 amino acids. Germline V gene sequence: CDR1 MDHEN, CDR2 SYDVKM. V was trimmed by 6 bases and J by 10 bases, leaving 18 bases between them. The CDR3 region has the DNA TGTGCCAGCAGATTCGACAGGATCGAGGGAAAACTGTTTTTT. This translates into CASRFDRIEGKLFF.

This clonotype showed up just a few times. This chain connects TRBV12-3 or TRBV12-4 to TRBJ1-6; D uncertain. This CDR3 spans 14 amino acids. V was pared by 5 bases and J by 7 bases, with 12 bases between. The CDR3 sequence is CASSDLGGNSPLHF. The CDR3 nucleotides are TGTGCCAGCAGTGACCTCGGAGGGAATTCACCCCTCCACTTT.

This chain links TRBV12-3 or TRBV12-4 with TRBJ2-7, with D possibly being TRBD1 or TRBD2 (5 bases each). The CDR3 runs 15 residues. Between the trimmed V and J ends, which lost 3 bases and 0 bases, there was a span of 12 bases. The CDR3 bases are TGTGCCAGCAGTTTTTCCGGGGCCCGCTCCTACGAGCAGTACTTC. Residues: CASSFSGARSYEQYF.

The chain joins TRBV7-6 to TRBJ2-3; 12 bases are shared with TRBD2. The CDR3 consists of 16 residues. The J segment lost 0 bases and the V segment lost 7 bases, leaving 5 bases of the junction unmatched. Germline loops: CDR1 SGHVS, CDR2 FNYEAQ. The CDR3 protein is CASTPTSGGSTDTQYF. The CDR3 DNA is TGTGCCAGCACCCCGACTAGCGGGGGAAGCACAGATACGCAGTATTTT.

This clonotype appeared many times. The chain links TRBV20-1 to TRBJ2-7; the match to TRBD1 covers 8 bases. The CDR3 covers 12 residues. Germline CDR1 is DFQATT and CDR2 is SNEGSKA (reference sequence). The J segment lost 5 bases and the V segment lost 6 bases, leaving 6 bases of the junction unmatched. CDR3 loop: CSAKDRVHEQYF. The CDR3 DNA reads TGCAGTGCGAAGGACAGGGTCCACGAGCAGTACTTC.

A remark on this clonotype: Lacking the conserved final phenylalanine or tryptophan, this CDR3 likely reflects a read error. This chain connects TRBV7-9 to TRBJ1-2, with TRBD1 as a possible D gene (6 bases). The germline V gene has CDR1 SEHNR and CDR2 FQNEAQ (reference sequence). The CDR3 length is 13 residues. CDR3 DNA: TGTGCTAGCAGCTTAGCGGCGACAGGTGGCTACACCCTC. Its translation is CASSLAATGGYTL.

The sample holds many counts of this clonotype. V usage is TRBV6-2 or TRBV6-3 and J usage is TRBJ1-5; the D is unclear. V was trimmed by 7 bases and J by 3 bases, leaving 13 bases between them. The CDR3 extends over 14 amino acids. Germline V CDR1 and CDR2: MNHEY, SVGEGT. The CDR3 is CASKELRDNQPQHF. The CDR3 nucleotides read TGTGCCAGCAAAGAATTGAGGGACAATCAGCCCCAGCATTTT.

This chain connects TRBV25-1 to TRBJ1-1; the match to TRBD1 covers 7 bases. Germline V gives CDR1 MGHDK, CDR2 SYGVNS. V shed 3 bases and J 6 bases; nucleotides not matched to a gene: 13. CDR3 length equals 16 residues. The CDR3 reads CASSDSTGPPTPEAFF. CDR3 bases: TGTGCCAGCAGTGACTCGACAGGGCCACCAACCCCTGAAGCTTTCTTT.

At least ten counts were recorded for this clonotype. V and J are TRBV5-5 and TRBJ2-7; D not certain. Trimming pared 4 bases from V and 2 bases from J, leaving 10 bases between. The CDR3 sequence is 13 residues long. Germline V gives CDR1 SGHKS, CDR2 YYEKEE (reference sequence). CDR3: CASSTAPTYEQYF. The CDR3 bases are TGTGCCAGCAGCACCGCACCTACCTACGAGCAGTACTTC.

The count of this clonotype is one. The chain is built from TRBV20-1 and TRBJ2-7; 8 bases map to TRBD1. The CDR3 sequence is 13 residues long. Losses at the gene ends were 1 base for V and 4 bases for J; bases not matched to a gene: 3. In germline, CDR1 is DFQATT, CDR2 SNEGSKA (reference sequence). The CDR3 DNA is TGCAGTGCTAGAGCGGACAGGGAATACGAGCAGTACTTC. Translating gives CSARADREYEQYF.

This clonotype was seen a handful of times. The gene calls are TRBV27 and TRBJ1-1; D perhaps matches TRBD1 (6 bases). This CDR3 is built from 14 residues. Trimming took 5 bases from V and 1 from J, leaving 11 bases between them. Germline-derived CDR1 and CDR2 are MNHEY and SMNVEV (reference sequence). The DNA of the CDR3 is TGTGCCAGCAGTCGGGGGACACCGAACACTGAAGCTTTCTTT. Its translation is CASSRGTPNTEAFF.

This clonotype has at least ten counts. The chain carries TRBV6-1 and TRBJ1-4; 10 nucleotides agree with TRBD1. Trimming at V came to 6 bases and at J to 5 bases, leaving 3 bases not matched to a gene. CDR3 length: 14 residues. The V gene's germline CDR1 is MNHNS and CDR2 SASEGT. DNA of the CDR3: TGTGCCAGCAGAGGGACAGGGGCAAATGAAAAACTGTTTTTT. Its protein product is CASRGTGANEKLFF.

Comments on this clonotype: This CDR3 is missing its conserved last phenylalanine or tryptophan, likely due to a read error. The DNA is omitted, as the CDR3 cannot be located on it reliably, and the CDR3 follows TCRdb's listing. This chain links TRBV6-1 with TRBJ1-1; TRBD1 reflects the table's D call only, with no check against the DNA. The CDR3 is 10 residues long, counting both termini. Germline V lookup: CDR1 MNHNS, CDR2 SASEGT. CDR3 sequence reads: CASCRTGGVS.

This clonotype was detected once. The J gene is TRBJ1-2, the V gene TRBV14, with unresolved D. Germline V gene data show CDR1 as SGHDN and CDR2 as FVKESK. V was shortened by 3 bases and J by 6 bases, with 11 bases between the two germline ends. This CDR3 has 13 residues. CDR3 in DNA: TGTGCCAGCAGCCATACAAGGACCCATGGCTACACCTTC. Translating it yields CASSHTRTHGYTF. The variable domain in full, with the rest retrieved from reference TRBV14 and TRBJ1-2, is EAGVTQFPSHSVIEKGQTVTLRCDPISGHDNLYWYRRVMGKEIKFLLHFVKESKQDESGMPNNRFLAERTGGTYSTLKVQPAELEDSGVYFCASSHTRTHGYTFGSGTRLTVV.

The V call is TRBV27, the J call TRBJ1-6; 10 bases line up with TRBD1. Germline lookup yields CDR1 MNHEY and CDR2 SMNVEV (reference sequence). Trimming took 5 bases from V and 8 from J; bases not matched to a gene: 6. The CDR3 has 15 residues. In nucleotides, the CDR3 is TGTGCCAGCAGTATAAGACAGGGGGCTTATTCACCCCTCCACTTT. Encoded protein: CASSIRQGAYSPLHF.

This clonotype was detected a few times. This chain uses TRBV11-2 with TRBJ2-6; TRBD1 or TRBD2 may be the D gene (5 bases each). Trimming cost V 3 bases and J 0 bases, with 12 bases left between them. CDR3 length: 17 residues. Per the germline V gene, CDR1 is SGHAT and CDR2 is FQNNGV. DNA of the CDR3: TGTGCCAGCAGCTTTGGGGACGCCCGCTCTGGGGCCAACGTCCTGACTTTC. This codes for CASSFGDARSGANVLTF.

This clonotype came up a few times. The rearrangement joins TRBV7-8 to TRBJ1-4; D is possibly TRBD1 (6 bases). Germline V gives CDR1 SGHVS, CDR2 FQNEAQ. The CDR3 runs to 18 residues. V was shortened by 2 bases and J by 3 bases, with 19 bases between the two germline ends. In nucleotides, the CDR3 is TGTGCCAGCAGCTTATTCTCCCGGGACATCCAGTCTAATGAAAAACTGTTTTTT. Translating gives CASSLFSRDIQSNEKLFF.

The DNA for the CDR3 is TGCAGCGTTGGGTACAGGTCGGGGGGCTACACCTTC. Protein: CSVGYRSGGYTF. The J gene is TRBJ1-2, the V gene TRBV29-1, with a weak D call TRBD1 (5 bases). Trimming pared 4 bases from V and 8 bases from J, leaving 14 bases between. This CDR3 region has 12 residues. Looked up from germline, CDR1 is SQVTM and CDR2 is ANQGSEA.

This clonotype appeared a few times. V and J are TRBV30 and TRBJ1-1, with unresolved D. Deletions cut 0 bases from V and 3 bases from J, with 8 bases between. Germline CDR1 and CDR2: GTSNPN and SVGIG (reference sequence). There are 13 residues in the CDR3. In DNA, the CDR3 is TGTGCCTGGAGTGTCGGCAGGTACACTGAAGCTTTCTTT. Translated, it gives CAWSVGRYTEAFF. Using reference TRBV30 and TRBJ1-1 for the parts outside the CDR3, the full variable domain is SQTIHQWPATLVQPVGSPLSLECTVEGTSNPNLYWYRQAAGRGLQLLFYSVGIGQISSEVPQNLSASRPQDRQFILSSKKLLLSDSGFYLCAWSVGRYTEAFFGQGTRLTVV.

There are many counts of this clonotype. The rearrangement uses TRBV3-1 and TRBJ1-5; no clear D gene. Germline V gene data show CDR1 as LGHDT and CDR2 as YNNKEL (reference sequence). This CDR3 comprises 13 residues. Trimming took 3 bases from V and 3 from J, leaving 6 bases between them. CDR3 in DNA: TGTGCCAGCAGCCATCGGGCCAATCAGCCCCAGCATTTT. This translates into CASSHRANQPQHF.

The rearrangement uses TRBV5-1 and TRBJ2-2, with unresolved D. The CDR3 is 14 residues long. The ends were cut back, 0 bases at V and 8 bases at J, with 11 bases in the middle. Germline V lookup: CDR1 SGHRS, CDR2 YFSETQ. Here the CDR3 reads CASSLALGSGELFF. For the CDR3, the DNA is TGCGCCAGCAGCTTGGCCTTAGGGTCAGGGGAGCTGTTTTTT.

This clonotype was seen once. The conserved phenylalanine or tryptophan normally closing the CDR3 is absent here, so this likely arose from a read error. The limits of the CDR3 on the DNA are not certain, so only TCRdb's listed CDR3 is given. J is TRBJ2-5 and V is TRBV7-8; the listed D gene, TRBD1, was not tested against the DNA. Germline loops: CDR1 SGHVS, CDR2 FQNEAQ. The CDR3 is 10 amino acids in total, end residues counted. This CDR3 reads CASTLIRGNS.

The CDR3 is CASRETGGGGETQYF. In DNA form, the CDR3 reads TGTGCCAGCAGGGAGACAGGGGGGGGCGGGGAGACCCAGTACTTC. This chain joins TRBV2 and TRBJ2-5; 9 positions agree with TRBD1. Germline CDR1 is SNHLY and CDR2 is FYNNEI. V lost 6 bases and J lost 5; bases outside the gene matches: 10. This CDR3 comprises 15 residues.

V is TRBV29-1 and J is TRBJ2-7; D is unresolved. Germline CDR1 reads SQVTM; CDR2 reads ANQGSEA. Trimming shortened V by 0 bases and J by 3 bases, and 9 bases separated the two germline ends. The CDR3 loop spans 13 amino acids. The CDR3 DNA sequence: TGCAGCGTTGAAGAAGGGTTGAACTACGAGCAGTACTTC. The encoded protein is CSVEEGLNYEQYF.

The chain has TRBV29-1 and TRBJ1-1, with D perhaps TRBD1 (6 bases). Germline assignment: CDR1 SQVTM and CDR2 ANQGSEA. CDR3 length: 11 amino acids. V lost 7 bases and J 3 bases, leaving 9 bases between the germline ends. DNA of the CDR3: TGCAGCGGGGGGGGCCACACTGAAGCTTTCTTT. This sequence encodes CSGGGHTEAFF. The full variable domain, with the rest looked up from reference TRBV29-1 and TRBJ1-1, is SAVISQKPSRDICQRGTSLTIQCQVDSQVTMMFWYRQQPGQSLTLIATANQGSEATYESGFVIDKFPISRPNLTFSTLTVSNMSPEDSSIYLCSGGGHTEAFFGQGTRLTVV.

There are many counts of this clonotype. The rearrangement uses TRBV7-2 and TRBJ2-7; TRBD2 matches 8 bases. Germline trimming cut 5 bases from V and 2 bases from J; bases unmatched to any gene: 11. Germline CDR1 reads SGHTA; CDR2 reads FQGNSA. This CDR3 region has 16 residues. The CDR3 nucleotides are TGTGCCAGCAGCACCACCCGGACTAGCTTGGCCTACGAGCAGTACTTC. Its protein product is CASSTTRTSLAYEQYF.